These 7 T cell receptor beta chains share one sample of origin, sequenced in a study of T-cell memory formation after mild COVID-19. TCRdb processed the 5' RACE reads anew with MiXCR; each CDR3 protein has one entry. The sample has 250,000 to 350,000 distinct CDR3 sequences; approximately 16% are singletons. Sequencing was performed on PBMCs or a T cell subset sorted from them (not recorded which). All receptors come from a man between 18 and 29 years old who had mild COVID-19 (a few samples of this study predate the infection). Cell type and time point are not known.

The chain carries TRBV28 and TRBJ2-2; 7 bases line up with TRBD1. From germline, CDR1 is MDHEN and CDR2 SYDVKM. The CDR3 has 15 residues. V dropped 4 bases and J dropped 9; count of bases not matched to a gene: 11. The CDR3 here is CASSYPGQSLRELFF. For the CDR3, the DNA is TGTGCCAGCAGTTATCCGGGACAGAGTCTCAGGGAGCTGTTTTTT.

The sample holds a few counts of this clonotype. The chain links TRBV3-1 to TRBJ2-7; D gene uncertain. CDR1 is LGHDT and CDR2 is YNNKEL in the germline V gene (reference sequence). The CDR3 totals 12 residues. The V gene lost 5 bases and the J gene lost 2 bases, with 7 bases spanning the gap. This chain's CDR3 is CASSGQTYEQYF. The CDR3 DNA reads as TGTGCCAGCAGCGGGCAGACCTACGAGCAGTACTTC.

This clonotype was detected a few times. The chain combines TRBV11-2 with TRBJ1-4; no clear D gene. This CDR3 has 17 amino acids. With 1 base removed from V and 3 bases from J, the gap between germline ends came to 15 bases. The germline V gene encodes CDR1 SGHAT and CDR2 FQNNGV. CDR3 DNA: TGTGCCAGCAGCTTAGTCAACGTGGTTGTGGCTAATGAAAAACTGTTTTTT. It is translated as CASSLVNVVVANEKLFF.

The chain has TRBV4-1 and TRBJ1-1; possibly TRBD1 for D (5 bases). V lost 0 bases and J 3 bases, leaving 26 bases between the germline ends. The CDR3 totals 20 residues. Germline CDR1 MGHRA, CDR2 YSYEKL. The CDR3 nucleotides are TGCGCCAGCAGCCAAGATTCTAGCGGGGCCAGTCCGCGGGTGGACACTGAAGCTTTCTTT. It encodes CASSQDSSGASPRVDTEAFF.

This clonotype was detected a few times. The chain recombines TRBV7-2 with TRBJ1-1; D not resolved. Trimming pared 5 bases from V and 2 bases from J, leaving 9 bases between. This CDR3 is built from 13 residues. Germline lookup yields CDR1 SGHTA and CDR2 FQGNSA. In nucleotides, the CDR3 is TGTGCCAGCAGCCGTACAAGTAACACTGAAGCTTTCTTT. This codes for CASSRTSNTEAFF.

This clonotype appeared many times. This CDR3 reads CASSLTGEPEAFF. CDR3 bases: TGTGCCAGCAGTTTGACGGGGGAGCCTGAAGCTTTCTTT. V gene TRBV12-3 or TRBV12-4 combines with J gene TRBJ1-1, with D perhaps TRBD1 (5 bases). There are 13 residues in the CDR3. With 3 bases removed from V and 6 bases from J, the gap between germline ends came to 11 bases.

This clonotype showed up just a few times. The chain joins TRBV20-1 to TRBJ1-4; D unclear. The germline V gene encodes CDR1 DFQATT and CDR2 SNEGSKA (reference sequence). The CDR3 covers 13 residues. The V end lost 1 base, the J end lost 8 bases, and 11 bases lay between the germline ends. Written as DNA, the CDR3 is TGCAGTGCTAGAGTCCGGTGGGCCGAAAAACTGTTTTTT. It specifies CSARVRWAEKLFF.